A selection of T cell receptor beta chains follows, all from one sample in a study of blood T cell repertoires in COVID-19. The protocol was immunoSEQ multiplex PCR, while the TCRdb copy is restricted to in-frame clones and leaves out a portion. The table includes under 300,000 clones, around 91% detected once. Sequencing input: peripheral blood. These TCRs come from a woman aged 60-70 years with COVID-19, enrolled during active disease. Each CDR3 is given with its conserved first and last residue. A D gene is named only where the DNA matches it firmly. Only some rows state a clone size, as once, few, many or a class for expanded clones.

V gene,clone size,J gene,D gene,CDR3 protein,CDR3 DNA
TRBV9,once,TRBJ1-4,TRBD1,CASSPQGVTNEKLFF,TGTGCCAGCAGCCCCCAGGGGGTAACTAATGAAAAACTGTTTTTT
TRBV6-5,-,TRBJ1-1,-,CATTIPRGSGTEAFF,TGTGCCACTACCATACCCAGGGGATCAGGCACTGAAGCTTTCTTT
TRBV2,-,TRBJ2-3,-,CASRLTGSNTDTQYF,TGTGCCAGCAGGCTGACAGGATCTAACACAGATACGCAGTATTTT
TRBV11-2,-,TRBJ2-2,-,CASGRQTNTGELFF,TGTGCCAGCGGGCGACAAACGAACACCGGGGAGCTGTTTTTT
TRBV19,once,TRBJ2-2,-,CASSLFIADTGELFF,TGTGCCAGTAGTTTATTTATCGCGGACACCGGGGAGCTGTTTTTT
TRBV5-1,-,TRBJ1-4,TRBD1,CASSLAQGVDEKLFF,TGCGCCAGCAGCTTGGCCCAGGGGGTGGATGAAAAACTGTTTTTT
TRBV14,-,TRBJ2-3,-,CASSQIGQGIADTQYF,TGTGCCAGCAGCCAGATTGGGCAGGGCATCGCAGATACGCAGTATTTT
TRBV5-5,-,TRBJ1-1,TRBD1,CASSGGTDVFFAFF,TGTGCCAGCAGTGGGGGGACAGACGTATTCTTCGCTTTCTTT
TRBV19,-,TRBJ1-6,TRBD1,CASSIEVGTVPIRALHF,TGTGCCAGTAGTATAGAGGTCGGGACAGTTCCAATTCGGGCCCTCCACTTT
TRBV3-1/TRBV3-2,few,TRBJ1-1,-,CASSSTGNTEAFF,TGTGCCAGCAGCAGTACAGGGAACACTGAAGCTTTCTTT
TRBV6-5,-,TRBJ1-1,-,CASSDSLENTEAFF,TGTGCCAGCAGCGACAGCTTAGAGAACACTGAAGCTTTCTTT
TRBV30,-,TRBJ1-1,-,CAWSVGSLNTEAFF,TGTGCCTGGAGTGTGGGCAGTCTGAACACTGAAGCTTTCTTT
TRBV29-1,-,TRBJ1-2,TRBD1,CSAGTGVSYGYTF,TGCAGCGCTGGGACAGGGGTGAGCTATGGCTACACCTTC
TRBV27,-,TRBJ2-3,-,CASSPGFRVDTQYF,TGTGCCAGCAGCCCGGGGTTTCGTGTAGATACGCAGTATTTT
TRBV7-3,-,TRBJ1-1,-,CASSLGAHTEAFF,TGTGCCAGCAGCCTGGGGGCCCACACTGAAGCTTTCTTT
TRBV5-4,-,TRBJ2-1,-,CASSSGSFSYNEQFF,TGTGCCAGCAGCTCGGGGAGCTTCTCCTACAATGAGCAGTTCTTC
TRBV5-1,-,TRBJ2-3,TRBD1,CASSLDGPGGFTDTQYF,TGCGCCAGCAGCTTGGACGGGCCAGGGGGCTTCACAGATACGCAGTATTTT
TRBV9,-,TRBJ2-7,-,CASSASLTRSGEQYF,TGTGCCAGCAGCGCCAGTCTAACTAGGTCGGGCGAGCAGTACTTC
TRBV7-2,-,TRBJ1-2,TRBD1,CASSLDPWGQPKNTF,TGTGCCAGCAGCTTAGATCCCTGGGGACAGCCAAAAAACACCTTC
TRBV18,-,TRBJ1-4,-,CASSPSGQKTNEKLFF,TGTGCCAGCTCACCATCCGGACAGAAAACTAATGAAAAACTGTTTTTT
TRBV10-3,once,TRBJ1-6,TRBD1,CAIRGQGASPLHF,TGTGCCATCAGGGGACAGGGGGCCTCACCCCTCCACTTT
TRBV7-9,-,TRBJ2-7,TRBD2,CASSSGTSGGVSYEQYF,TGTGCCAGCAGCTCAGGGACTAGCGGGGGCGTATCCTACGAGCAGTACTTC
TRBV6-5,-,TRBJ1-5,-,CASSYRGLNQPQHF,TGTGCCAGCAGTTACAGGGGACTTAATCAGCCCCAGCATTTT
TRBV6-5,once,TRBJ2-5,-,CASRNTYQETQYF,TGTGCCAGCAGGAACACCTACCAAGAGACCCAGTACTTC
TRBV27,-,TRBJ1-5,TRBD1,CASSPGTGIFQPQHF,TGTGCCAGCAGTCCTGGGACAGGGATCTTTCAGCCCCAGCATTTT
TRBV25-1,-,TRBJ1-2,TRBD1,CASRDTGATNYGYTF,TGTGCCAGCAGGGATACAGGGGCAACTAACTATGGCTACACCTTC
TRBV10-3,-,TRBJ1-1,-,CAISATGQIPGTEAFF,TGTGCCATCAGTGCAACGGGACAAATACCCGGCACTGAAGCTTTCTTT
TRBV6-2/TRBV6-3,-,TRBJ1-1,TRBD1,CASSPTGGGTEAFF,TGTGCCAGCAGCCCGACAGGGGGAGGTACTGAAGCTTTCTTT
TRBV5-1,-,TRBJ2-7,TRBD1,CASSLTGTGGADYEQYF,TGCGCCAGCAGCTTAACCGGGACAGGGGGCGCAGATTACGAGCAGTACTTC
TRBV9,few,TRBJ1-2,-,CASSVDPSTNYGYTF,TGTGCCAGCAGCGTAGACCCGAGCACTAACTATGGCTACACCTTC
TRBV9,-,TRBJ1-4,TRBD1,CASSVTGGAGEKLFF,TGTGCCAGCAGCGTAACAGGGGGCGCGGGTGAAAAACTGTTTTTT
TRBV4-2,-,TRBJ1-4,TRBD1,CASSQVGGDRGNEKLFF,TGTGCCAGCAGCCAAGTCGGGGGAGACAGGGGTAATGAAAAACTGTTTTTT
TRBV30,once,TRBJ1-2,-,CAWSTGLGTNYGYTF,TGTGCCTGGAGTACAGGGTTAGGAACGAACTATGGCTACACCTTC
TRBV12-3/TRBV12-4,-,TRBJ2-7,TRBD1,CASSRDRGEQYF,TGTGCCAGCAGCCGAGACAGGGGCGAGCAGTACTTC
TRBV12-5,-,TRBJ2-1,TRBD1,CASGSLPGQGRDEQFF,TGTGCTAGTGGTTCCCTACCGGGACAGGGAAGAGATGAGCAGTTCTTC
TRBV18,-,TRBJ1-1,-,CASSLSLTEAFF,TGTGCCAGCTCACTATCACTCACTGAAGCTTTCTTT
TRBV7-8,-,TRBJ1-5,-,CASSLAARDYNQPQHF,TGTGCCAGCAGCTTAGCGGCCAGGGATTACAATCAGCCCCAGCATTTT
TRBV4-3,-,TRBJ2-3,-,CASSQTASPGADTQYF,TGCGCCAGCAGCCAAACCGCAAGTCCAGGGGCAGATACGCAGTATTTT
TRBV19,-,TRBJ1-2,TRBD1,CASNWGDREDYGYTF,TGTGCCAGTAACTGGGGGGACAGGGAAGACTATGGCTACACCTTC
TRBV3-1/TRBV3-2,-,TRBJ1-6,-,CASSWDNGQSPLHF,TGTGCCAGCAGCTGGGACAACGGGCAGTCACCCCTCCACTTT
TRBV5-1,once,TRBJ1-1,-,CASSLVSVTEAFF,TGCGCCAGCAGCTTGGTTTCGGTTACTGAAGCTTTCTTT
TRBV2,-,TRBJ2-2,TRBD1,CASSARGSGELFF,TGTGCCAGCAGCGCCAGGGGGAGCGGGGAGCTGTTTTTT
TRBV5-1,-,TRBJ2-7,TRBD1,CASSLITGGREQYF,TGCGCCAGCAGCTTGATAACAGGGGGGCGAGAGCAGTACTTC
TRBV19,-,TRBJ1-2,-,CASSVQSRGATYGYTF,TGTGCCAGTAGTGTACAGTCCAGGGGCGCAACCTATGGCTACACCTTC
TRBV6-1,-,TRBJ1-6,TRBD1,CASSEGQGASPLHF,TGTGCCAGCAGTGAAGGACAGGGGGCTTCACCCCTCCACTTT
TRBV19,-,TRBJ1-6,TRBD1,CASSRQGDSPLHF,TGTGCCAGTAGTCGGCAGGGGGATTCACCCCTCCACTTT
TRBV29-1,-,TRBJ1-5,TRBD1,CSVRQGDEPQHF,TGCAGCGTTAGACAGGGAGACGAGCCCCAGCATTTT